The 15 T cell receptor beta chains below come from one sample, sequenced in a study of T-cell memory formation after mild COVID-19. TCRdb re-called the 5' RACE reads with MiXCR, one entry per CDR3 protein. The sample contains some 130,000 distinct CDR3 sequences, 15% to 20% of which appear only once. The sample taken for sequencing was PBMCs or a T cell subset sorted from them (not recorded which). The receptors shown here come from an adult woman who had mild COVID-19 (a few samples of this study predate the infection). Cell type and time point are not known.

The chain uses TRBV12-3 or TRBV12-4 and TRBJ1-5; D ambiguous. The CDR3 has 12 amino acids. The V and J ends lost 3 bases and 11 bases respectively, with 11 bases between them. CDR3 coding DNA: TGTGCCAGCAGTTTCGTTAGGCAGGCCCAGCATTTT. Residues: CASSFVRQAQHF.

The gene calls are TRBV4-3 and TRBJ2-7, with D perhaps matching TRBD2 (6 bases). V lost 0 bases and J lost 5, with 17 bases in between. The CDR3 has 16 amino acids. The germline CDR1 and CDR2 sequences are LGHNA and YSLEER. DNA for the CDR3: TGCGCCAGCAGCCAAGATTTACCGGGAGCTGTGGACGAGCAGTACTTC. Translated, it gives CASSQDLPGAVDEQYF.

CDR3 nucleotides: TGCAGTGCCTCTCTAGCGGGAGGGCCGAAGATCGGACAAGATACGCAGTATTTT. This codes for CSASLAGGPKIGQDTQYF. The chain employs TRBV20-1 and TRBJ2-3, with 12 positions matching TRBD2. Trimming cost V 6 bases and J 5 bases; bases outside gene matches: 18. The CDR3 covers 18 residues. Germline CDR1 is DFQATT and CDR2 is SNEGSKA (reference sequence).

This sequence joins TRBV24-1 and TRBJ2-1; D call uncertain. V was trimmed by 1 base and J by 6 bases, leaving 12 bases between them. The CDR3 has 15 amino acids. Germline values: CDR1 KGHDR, CDR2 SFDVKD. DNA of the CDR3: TGTGCCACCAGTGATTTAGGCTCAACGCCCAATGAGCAGTTCTTC. Residues: CATSDLGSTPNEQFF.

Only a few counts were recorded for this clonotype. The V call is TRBV5-5, the J call TRBJ1-5; no clear D gene. The CDR3 is made up of 11 amino acids. V shed 4 bases and J shed 7 bases, with 6 bases lying between them. Germline V gene lookup returns CDR1 SGHKS and CDR2 YYEKEE (reference sequence). In nucleotides, the CDR3 is TGTGCCAGCAGCCCAAGCCAGCCCCAGCATTTT. Translation gives CASSPSQPQHF. Full variable domain (remainder filled in from reference TRBV5-5 and TRBJ1-5): DAGVTQSPTHLIKTRGQQVTLRCSPISGHKSVSWYQQVLGQGPQFIFQYYEKEERGRGNFPDRFSARQFPNYSSELNVNALLLGDSALYLCASSPSQPQHFGDGTRLSIL.

The rearrangement uses TRBV15 and TRBJ2-7, with no clear D. The CDR3 extends over 13 amino acids. The ends were cut back, 0 bases at V and 8 bases at J, with 11 bases in the middle. Germline V gives CDR1 LNHNV, CDR2 YYDKDF (reference sequence). The CDR3 sequence is CATSRDQEFQQYF. CDR3 in DNA: TGTGCCACCAGCAGAGATCAGGAGTTCCAGCAGTACTTC.

A single count supports this clonotype. This sequence joins TRBV28 and TRBJ2-3; D is unresolved. V was shortened by 1 base and J by 5 bases, with 4 bases between the two germline ends. The V gene's germline CDR1 is MDHEN and CDR2 SYDVKM. CDR3 length equals 12 residues. Written as DNA, the CDR3 is TGTGCCAGCAGTTTATTCCGAGATACGCAGTATTTT. This codes for CASSLFRDTQYF.

This clonotype was counted only a few times. The chain employs TRBV20-1 and TRBJ1-5; D may be TRBD1 (5 bases). With 6 bases removed from V and 3 bases from J, the gap between germline ends came to 9 bases. The CDR3 has 12 amino acids. Per germline, CDR1 DFQATT and CDR2 SNEGSKA (reference sequence). This chain's CDR3 is CSAGRANQPQHF. The CDR3 DNA is TGCAGTGCGGGACGGGCCAATCAGCCCCAGCATTTT.

The chain carries TRBV2 and TRBJ2-7; D is possibly TRBD1 (5 bases). Deletions cut 2 bases from V and 2 bases from J, with 13 bases between. The CDR3 spans 15 residues. Germline loops: CDR1 SNHLY, CDR2 FYNNEI. The CDR3 coding sequence is TGTGCCAGCAGTGAACGACAGCTTGTTGCCTACGAGCAGTACTTC. Translating it yields CASSERQLVAYEQYF.

This CDR3 is CAWTGTPFTDTQYF. CDR3 sequence (DNA): TGTGCCTGGACCGGGACTCCCTTCACAGATACGCAGTATTTT. The chain carries TRBV30 and TRBJ2-3, with TRBD2 as a possible D gene (6 bases). Trimming pared 4 bases from V and 2 bases from J, leaving 13 bases between. This CDR3 spans 14 amino acids. Germline CDR1 reads GTSNPN; CDR2 reads SVGIG (reference sequence).

A few counts support this clonotype. The gene calls are TRBV12-3 or TRBV12-4 and TRBJ1-2; D remains unclear. The CDR3 is 13 residues long. The V and J ends lost 4 bases and 8 bases respectively, with 14 bases between them. CDR3: CASSSPAYGGYTF. The CDR3 bases are TGTGCCAGCAGTTCCCCGGCCTATGGAGGCTACACCTTC.

This clonotype has only a few counts. As DNA, the CDR3 is TGTGCCAGCAGCTTAGCAGGGACAGGGGGCCCAGATACGCAGTATTTT. This sequence encodes CASSLAGTGGPDTQYF. The chain is built from TRBV7-6 and TRBJ2-3; 12 bases are shared with TRBD1. This CDR3 has 16 residues. In germline, CDR1 is SGHVS, CDR2 FNYEAQ. Trimming cost V 0 bases and J 4 bases; bases outside gene matches: 2.

The chain is built from TRBV14 and TRBJ2-1, with a tentative D call TRBD2 (6 bases). The length of the CDR3 is 14 residues. Germline CDR1 SGHDN, CDR2 FVKESK. Trimming removed 5 bases at V and 6 bases at J, with 14 bases between. The CDR3 DNA follows: TGTGCCAGCAGCTCTCTCGGGAGCGGCAATGAGCAGTTCTTC. Protein: CASSSLGSGNEQFF.

The chain uses TRBV7-8 and TRBJ2-1; D uncertain. Looked up from germline, CDR1 is SGHVS and CDR2 is FQNEAQ. Trimming removed 3 bases from V and 5 bases from J, with 8 bases in between. The CDR3 runs 13 residues. The CDR3 here is CASSFGVNNEQFF. As DNA, the CDR3 is TGTGCCAGCAGCTTTGGTGTGAACAATGAGCAGTTCTTC.

This clonotype was seen only a few times. The chain combines TRBV27 with TRBJ1-1, with D unclear. There are 14 residues in the CDR3. Trimming shortened V by 1 base and J by 0 bases, and 6 bases separated the two germline ends. Germline loops: CDR1 MNHEY, CDR2 SMNVEV (reference sequence). CDR3 protein: CASSLLSMNTEAFF. In DNA form, the CDR3 reads TGTGCCAGCAGTTTATTAAGTATGAACACTGAAGCTTTCTTT.